The entry below gives a single TCR beta chain sequence along with its context. The antigen remains unidentified. From the 5' RACE reads, TCRdb called clonotypes with MiXCR, one entry per CDR3 protein. The sample lists around 130,000 distinct CDR3 sequences; around 9.7% were seen once. The data are from a study of CD8 T cells in ankylosing spondylitis. Overall study results and limits: Clones linked with disease were CD8+ and fairly uncommon in the peripheral blood. As reported, disease-linked clones showed significant enrichment in matched ankylosing spondylitis synovial fluid. Seemingly characteristic of ankylosing spondylitis blood was a TCR beta motif consisting of 7 or 8 highly homologous variants. Previous work reported some of these motif variants in the synovial fluid and blood of reactive arthritis.

The receptor was isolated from a male donor with ankylosing spondylitis or in good health (not recorded which). Sequenced sample: blood, either unsorted or a sorted T cell fraction (not recorded which).

As DNA, the CDR3 is TGTGCCAGCAGTAGGACAGGGGAACCCTACAATGAGCAGTTCTTC. Its protein product is CASSRTGEPYNEQFF. The chain couples TRBV27 to TRBJ2-1; 9 bases map to TRBD1. Germline loops: CDR1 MNHEY, CDR2 SMNVEV (reference sequence). The CDR3 is made up of 15 amino acids. V was clipped by 5 bases and J by 2 bases; unmatched bases: 4.